The 26 T cell receptor beta chains below were found in one sample sequenced in a study of shared clonotypes between healthy human individuals. TCRdb's table, derived via immunoSEQ multiplex PCR, lists solely in-frame clones and lacks some. The table has around 1,900,000 clones, 80% to 95% seen once. CD45RO negativity and positive selection for CCR7 defined naive CD8 cells, a population that excluded terminally differentiated effector memory CD45RA+ cells. The sequenced sample was naive CD8+ T cells from PBMCs. The origin of the receptors is a man younger than 35 in good health. Some clones in this sample may be carry-over from other donors' samples.

The chain recombines TRBV9 with TRBJ2-7, with 13 bases identical to TRBD2. The CDR3 has 16 residues. V shed 3 bases, J shed 7 bases, and the junction held 10 bases outside the gene matches. Germline CDR1 is SGDLS and CDR2 is YYNGEE. The CDR3 region has the DNA TGTGCCAGCAGCGCCAGACTAGCGGGAGGACTCGGTGAGCAGTACTTC. It yields the protein CASSARLAGGLGEQYF.

The chain couples TRBV19 to TRBJ1-1; the D is unclear. Germline lookup yields CDR1 LNHDA and CDR2 SQIVND (reference sequence). The CDR3 is made up of 14 amino acids. V lost 4 bases and J 3 bases, leaving 12 bases between the germline ends. CDR3 nucleotide sequence: TGTGCCAGTAGTAGGCGCCGGTCGGACACTGAAGCTTTCTTT. As protein: CASSRRRSDTEAFF.

The chain couples TRBV28 to TRBJ2-1; the D gene is possibly TRBD2 (5 bases). The V end was cut by 11 bases, the J end by 0 bases, with 14 bases between. The V gene's germline CDR1 is MDHEN and CDR2 SYDVKM. CDR3 length: 14 residues. CDR3 sequence reads: CALGPGGSYNEQFF. CDR3 DNA: TGTGCCCTAGGGCCAGGAGGCTCCTACAATGAGCAGTTCTTC.

The gene calls are TRBV9 and TRBJ2-3; 7 nucleotides align to TRBD2. The germline V gene encodes CDR1 SGDLS and CDR2 YYNGEE. V shed 3 bases, J shed 4 bases, and the junction held 11 bases outside the gene matches. The CDR3 has 16 amino acids. The DNA for the CDR3 is TGTGCCAGCAGCGCAGACCCGGCGGGAGCGGCAGATACGCAGTATTTT. This gives the protein CASSADPAGAADTQYF.

This chain uses TRBV29-1 with TRBJ2-2; D remains unclear. The V end lost 5 bases, the J end lost 4 bases, and 5 bases lay between the germline ends. The germline CDR1 and CDR2 sequences are SQVTM and ANQGSEA. The CDR3 spans 11 residues. CDR3 nucleotide sequence: TGCAGCGTTCTGTCCACCGGGGAGCTGTTTTTT. Translation: CSVLSTGELFF.

In its sample, this clone was seen once. The chain links TRBV12-5 to TRBJ2-3; 12 positions match TRBD2. The length of the CDR3 is 15 residues. Germline V gene sequence: CDR1 LGHNT, CDR2 FRNRAP. Trimming cost V 7 bases and J 9 bases; bases outside gene matches: 11. In DNA form, the CDR3 reads TGTGCTAGTGCCTCGACTAGCGGGGGATTTACGACGCAGTATTTT. This gives the protein CASASTSGGFTTQYF.

The chain uses TRBV4-1 and TRBJ1-1; D is unclear. V was pared by 0 bases and J by 4 bases, with 9 bases between. Germline lookup yields CDR1 MGHRA and CDR2 YSYEKL. The length of the CDR3 is 14 residues. DNA of the CDR3: TGCGCCAGCAGCCAAGACCGGGTCTCCACTGAAGCTTTCTTT. It yields the protein CASSQDRVSTEAFF.

The V gene is TRBV7-9, the J gene TRBJ2-5; D tentatively reads TRBD1 or TRBD2 (6 bases each). The germline CDR1 and CDR2 sequences are SEHNR and FQNEAQ (reference sequence). Trimming removed 5 bases at V and 2 bases at J, with 12 bases between. The CDR3 contains 14 residues. DNA for the CDR3: TGTGCCAGCAGCGGAGGGGGGTTACAAGAGACCCAGTACTTC. As protein: CASSGGGLQETQYF.

V gene TRBV7-9 combines with J gene TRBJ2-1, with D perhaps TRBD1 (7 bases). The CDR3 extends over 15 amino acids. Germline V gene lookup returns CDR1 SEHNR and CDR2 FQNEAQ (reference sequence). V was cut by 2 bases and J by 3 bases, with 11 bases left in between. Here the CDR3 reads CASSLTRGVYNEQFF. The CDR3 bases are TGTGCCAGCAGCTTAACCAGGGGGGTCTACAATGAGCAGTTCTTC.

The genes are TRBV27 and TRBJ2-1, with D tentatively TRBD2 (6 bases). Germline V gene data show CDR1 as MNHEY and CDR2 as SMNVEV (reference sequence). The V gene lost 3 bases and the J gene lost 10 bases, with 13 bases spanning the gap. This CDR3 comprises 13 residues. CDR3 sequence (DNA): TGTGCCAGCAGTTTGACCCGCGGGACGGAGCAGTTCTTC. This codes for CASSLTRGTEQFF.

The chain uses TRBV2 and TRBJ1-2; 7 bases agree with TRBD1. V lost 2 bases, J lost 6 bases, and 12 bases stayed unmatched. The CDR3 runs 16 residues. Germline CDR1 reads SNHLY; CDR2 reads FYNNEI. In nucleotides, the CDR3 is TGTGCCAGCAGTGAATCGGGACAGACCCTTCCAGATGGCTACACCTTC. Amino acid sequence: CASSESGQTLPDGYTF.

The chain uses TRBV4-1 and TRBJ1-2; TRBD1 aligns across 8 bases. This CDR3 is 18 amino acids long. Losses at the gene ends were 1 base for V and 6 bases for J; bases not matched to a gene: 16. Germline V gene lookup returns CDR1 MGHRA and CDR2 YSYEKL. CDR3 amino acids: CASSQGPTGVGYRHGYTF. In nucleotides, the CDR3 is TGCGCCAGCAGCCAAGGTCCGACAGGGGTCGGGTACCGACATGGCTACACCTTC.

In this sample, this clone turned up once. This chain connects TRBV28 to TRBJ2-1; D may be TRBD1 (5 bases). Germline V CDR1 and CDR2: MDHEN, SYDVKM. Trimming removed 6 bases from V and 1 base from J, with 13 bases in between. The length of the CDR3 is 15 residues. For the CDR3, the DNA is TGTGCCAGCAGCCCGCGGACAATATCCTACAATGAGCAGTTCTTC. It specifies CASSPRTISYNEQFF.

The V call is TRBV28, the J call TRBJ1-5; D uncertain. The V end was cut by 4 bases, the J end by 2 bases, with 6 bases between. CDR3 length equals 13 residues. Germline V gives CDR1 MDHEN, CDR2 SYDVKM. CDR3 coding DNA: TGTGCCAGCAGTTATTGGGGCAATCAGCCCCAGCATTTT. Translating it yields CASSYWGNQPQHF.

V usage is TRBV29-1 and J usage is TRBJ2-1; D could derive from TRBD1 or TRBD2 (5 bases each). CDR1 and CDR2 (germline): SQVTM, ANQGSEA. Trimming took off 3 bases at V and 8 bases at J, with 14 bases between the two ends. The CDR3 loop spans 13 amino acids. Here the CDR3 reads CSVELRGLHEQFF. In DNA form, the CDR3 reads TGCAGCGTTGAGTTACGGGGCTTGCATGAGCAGTTCTTC.

The chain has TRBV7-9 and TRBJ2-6, with 11 bases fitting TRBD1. V shed 0 bases and J 0 bases; nucleotides not matched to a gene: 1. Looked up from germline, CDR1 is SEHNR and CDR2 is FQNEAQ (reference sequence). This CDR3 has 18 amino acids. CDR3 sequence: CASSLAGTGGSGANVLTF. In DNA form, the CDR3 reads TGTGCCAGCAGCTTAGCCGGGACAGGGGGCTCTGGGGCCAACGTCCTGACTTTC.

The chain uses TRBV19 and TRBJ2-7, with D maybe TRBD1 (5 bases). The V end lost 10 bases, the J end lost 1 base, and 11 bases lay between the germline ends. From germline, CDR1 is LNHDA and CDR2 SQIVND (reference sequence). The CDR3 spans 12 residues. DNA of the CDR3: TGTGCCAAAATAACAGGTTCCTACGAGCAGTACTTC. It is translated as CAKITGSYEQYF.

The chain recombines TRBV4-2 with TRBJ2-1; no clear D gene. Germline V gene sequence: CDR1 LGHNA, CDR2 YNFKEQ. There are 12 residues in the CDR3. V gave up 0 bases and J gave up 14 bases, with 11 bases separating them. The CDR3, as DNA: TGTGCCAGCAGCCAAGATAATGGGGAAAAGTTCTTC. The encoded protein is CASSQDNGEKFF.

This chain uses TRBV7-9 with TRBJ2-7; 7 nucleotides match TRBD2. Germline V CDR1 and CDR2: SEHNR, FQNEAQ (reference sequence). Trimming cost V 4 bases and J 2 bases; bases outside gene matches: 11. CDR3 length: 16 residues. The CDR3 loop is CASSSIRGERTYEQYF. The CDR3, as DNA: TGTGCCAGCAGCTCTATCCGGGGGGAGCGAACCTACGAGCAGTACTTC.

The chain combines TRBV18 with TRBJ2-2, with TRBD2 identical over 13 bases. Germline lookup yields CDR1 KGHSH and CDR2 LQKENI. The V segment lost 6 bases and the J segment 6 bases; nucleotides outside the gene matches: 7. CDR3 length: 16 residues. The CDR3 nucleotides read TGTGCCAGCTCGCAAGGACTAGCGGGAGTTCCCGGGGAGCTGTTTTTT. Its translation is CASSQGLAGVPGELFF.

For this clone: This same CDR3 is encoded by further DNA sequences in the sample. V is TRBV27 and J is TRBJ2-1; D not resolved. Germline loops: CDR1 MNHEY, CDR2 SMNVEV (reference sequence). V lost 2 bases to trimming and J lost 3 bases, with 5 bases between them. CDR3 length equals 13 residues. The chain's CDR3 is CASSLGVYNEQFF. CDR3 coding DNA: TGTGCCAGCAGTTTAGGAGTCTACAATGAGCAGTTCTTC.

V gene TRBV21-1 combines with J gene TRBJ1-5; no DNA check was done on the table's D call, TRBD1. TRBV21-1 is a pseudogene. The CDR3 sequence is 15 residues long. The DNA of the CDR3 is TGTGCCAGCAGCAAAGGGGGCCAGGTCAATCAGCCCCAGCATTTT. The encoded protein is CASSKGGQVNQPQHF.

This chain connects TRBV6-1 to TRBJ2-7; no firm D call. Trimming cost V 7 bases and J 8 bases, with 24 bases left between them. Germline CDR1 MNHNS, CDR2 SASEGT. CDR3 size: 15 residues. The CDR3 DNA reads as TGTGCCAGCATGATCCTACTCTACGAATTTTCCAAGCAGTACTTC. This codes for CASMILLYEFSKQYF.

The chain couples TRBV28 to TRBJ2-3; 9 bases align to TRBD2. Germline CDR1 MDHEN, CDR2 SYDVKM. The CDR3 totals 15 residues. Losses at the gene ends were 1 base for V and 5 bases for J; bases not matched to a gene: 4. CDR3 nucleotide sequence: TGTGCCAGCAGTTTATTGGTAGCGGGAGTAGATACGCAGTATTTT. Protein product: CASSLLVAGVDTQYF.

The chain has TRBV2 and TRBJ2-5; TRBD1 matches 8 bases. The CDR3 loop spans 11 amino acids. The junction had 0 bases not matched to a gene; V was cut back by 9 bases and J by 3 bases. Germline V CDR1 and CDR2: SNHLY, FYNNEI. CDR3 in amino acids: CARDREETQYF. As DNA, the CDR3 is TGTGCCAGGGACAGGGAAGAGACCCAGTACTTC.

The chain uses TRBV7-6 and TRBJ1-2; 7 nucleotides match TRBD1. The V gene end was trimmed by 2 bases and the J gene end by 3 bases; junction bases not matched to a gene: 3. The CDR3 covers 14 residues. Germline-derived CDR1 and CDR2 are SGHVS and FNYEAQ. Here the CDR3 DNA reads TGTGCCAGCAGCTTAAGGGGGACAGACTATGGCTACACCTTC. Its translation is CASSLRGTDYGYTF.